One and the same sample provided the 23 T cell receptor beta chains below, sequenced in a study of vaccination effects on CD4 cells after COVID-19. Following culture for around 10 days, CD4+ T cells were isolated. It was two doses of either the BNT162b2 or mRNA-1273 vaccine that participants received. The assay was immunoSEQ multiplex PCR, and TCRdb's table has in-frame clones only and misses some. The data contain tens of thousands of clones, around 79% of them seen just once; the ten biggest clones take up more than 2%. Their cognate antigens are unknown. The specimen was CD4+ T cells from PBMCs cultured without peptide, collected after COVID-19 vaccination. These TCRs come from a human donor who received a COVID-19 vaccine.

The chain employs TRBV20-1 and TRBJ1-1; D unresolved. V lost 6 bases and J lost 7, with 12 bases in between. This CDR3 region has 11 residues. Germline assignment: CDR1 DFQATT and CDR2 SNEGSKA (reference sequence). This chain's CDR3 is CSAGLKSEAFF. Written as DNA, the CDR3 is TGCAGTGCGGGCCTTAAGAGTGAAGCTTTCTTT.

This clone was counted a single time. J is TRBJ1-3 and V is TRBV5-1, with a possible D match to TRBD1 (5 bases). Germline lookup yields CDR1 SGHRS and CDR2 YFSETQ. Trimming pared 4 bases from V and 4 bases from J, leaving 15 bases between. The CDR3 is made up of 15 amino acids. The CDR3 sequence is CASSLGPSGGNTIYF. DNA for the CDR3: TGCGCCAGCAGCCTGGGACCTTCGGGAGGAAACACCATATATTTT.

This clone was recorded a few times. The rearrangement uses TRBV21-1 and TRBJ1-2. TRBV21-1 is deemed a pseudogene. CDR3 size: 13 residues. The CDR3 reads CASSKAPGWGYTF. The CDR3 bases are TGTGCCAGCAGCAAAGCCCCGGGCTGGGGCTACACCTTC.

The J gene is TRBJ2-5, the V gene TRBV24-1; D unclear. Per the germline V gene, CDR1 is KGHDR and CDR2 is SFDVKD. V lost 5 bases, J lost 3 bases, and 12 bases lay in between. The CDR3 is made up of 14 amino acids. CDR3 loop: CATSASDAKETQYF. The CDR3 nucleotides are TGTGCCACCAGTGCCTCGGACGCAAAAGAGACCCAGTACTTC.

This chain uses TRBV5-1 with TRBJ1-2; no definite D call. V lost 1 base to trimming and J lost 2 bases, with 6 bases between them. Germline V gene sequence: CDR1 SGHRS, CDR2 YFSETQ. The CDR3 totals 13 residues. The CDR3 reads CASSLFGNYGYTF. For the CDR3, the DNA is TGCGCCAGCAGCTTGTTCGGGAACTATGGCTACACCTTC. Looking up the rest from reference TRBV5-1 and TRBJ1-2 gives the full variable domain: KAGVTQTPRYLIKTRGQQVTLSCSPISGHRSVSWYQQTPGQGLQFLFEYFSETQRNKGNFPGRFSGRQFSNSRSEMNVSTLELGDSALYLCASSLFGNYGYTFGSGTRLTVV.

The chain carries TRBV2 and TRBJ1-5, with D perhaps TRBD1 (6 bases). V lost 7 bases to trimming and J lost 6 bases, with 16 bases between them. The CDR3 covers 14 residues. CDR1 SNHLY and CDR2 FYNNEI come from the germline V gene. In nucleotides, the CDR3 is TGTGCCAGCAACAGGAGGGGGGCAGGTCAGCCCCAGCATTTT. Its protein is CASNRRGAGQPQHF.

V gene TRBV19 combines with J gene TRBJ1-2, with D possibly matching TRBD1 (6 bases). This CDR3 comprises 15 residues. The germline V and J ends were trimmed by 0 bases and 7 bases, with 15 bases remaining between them. From germline, CDR1 is LNHDA and CDR2 SQIVND (reference sequence). The CDR3 bases are TGTGCCAGTAGTATAGATATTCCCGGGGGCGGTGGCTACACCTTC. It is translated as CASSIDIPGGGGYTF.

The chain carries TRBV5-1 and TRBJ2-3; D perhaps matches TRBD2 (5 bases). The CDR3 runs 16 residues. V was clipped by 2 bases and J by 0 bases, with 13 bases between them. Germline CDR1 SGHRS, CDR2 YFSETQ. The CDR3 DNA is TGCGCCAGCAGCTTTATTAGCGCAAGGAGCACAGATACGCAGTATTTT. Translated, it gives CASSFISARSTDTQYF.

The chain carries TRBV7-9 and TRBJ1-2; a possible D gene is TRBD1 (6 bases). This CDR3 is 15 amino acids long. Per the germline V gene, CDR1 is SEHNR and CDR2 is FQNEAQ (reference sequence). Trimming cost V 2 bases and J 7 bases, with 17 bases left between them. CDR3 nucleotide sequence: TGTGCCAGCAGCTTAAAAGGGACGGGACAATCTGGCTACACCTTC. This codes for CASSLKGTGQSGYTF.

The sample holds a few counts of this clone. The chain is built from TRBV5-1 and TRBJ2-1; tentative D call: TRBD1 (6 bases). V dropped 1 base and J dropped 1 base, with 6 bases sitting between them. This CDR3 region has 14 residues. Per germline, CDR1 SGHRS and CDR2 YFSETQ. The CDR3 DNA is TGCGCCAGCAGCTTGCAGGGGTCCTACAATGAGCAGTTCTTC. This translates into CASSLQGSYNEQFF.

The chain links TRBV28 to TRBJ2-7; D might be TRBD1 or TRBD2, each matching 6 bases. V lost 5 bases and J 2 bases, leaving 16 bases between the germline ends. Germline V gives CDR1 MDHEN, CDR2 SYDVKM. This CDR3 comprises 15 residues. The CDR3 region has the DNA TGTGCCAGCAGTGAAGGGGGGTTCGTAGCCTACGAGCAGTACGTC. Protein sequence: CASSEGGFVAYEQYV.

V and J are TRBV29-1 and TRBJ1-3; perhaps TRBD1 as D (5 bases). Germline V gene sequence: CDR1 SQVTM, CDR2 ANQGSEA. V lost 4 bases and J lost 0, with 7 bases in between. This CDR3 comprises 13 residues. Here the CDR3 reads CSVGGTSGNTIYF. CDR3 nucleotide sequence: TGCAGCGTTGGAGGGACCTCTGGAAACACCATATATTTT.

This clone was detected only once. V usage is TRBV7-2 and J usage is TRBJ1-1, with D hard to call. The germline V gene has CDR1 SGHTA and CDR2 FQGNSA. V lost 5 bases and J 7 bases, leaving 11 bases between the germline ends. The CDR3 extends over 12 amino acids. CDR3: CASSRTAGEAFF. The CDR3 DNA sequence: TGTGCCAGCAGCCGCACGGCAGGTGAAGCTTTCTTT.

The gene calls are TRBV19 and TRBJ2-7, with 8 bases fitting TRBD1. The CDR3 consists of 13 residues. Germline CDR1 reads LNHDA; CDR2 reads SQIVND (reference sequence). The V segment lost 3 bases and the J segment 7 bases; nucleotides outside the gene matches: 5. CDR3 sequence reads: CASSIRQGREQYV. The CDR3 nucleotides are TGTGCCAGTAGTATTCGACAGGGGAGGGAGCAGTACGTC.

The rearrangement links TRBV3-1 (or the pseudogene TRBV3-2) to TRBJ2-5; the match to TRBD2 covers 7 bases. The germline V gene encodes CDR1 LGHDT and CDR2 YNNKEL (reference sequence). Unmatched junction bases numbered 9, after V lost 4 bases and J lost 4 bases. CDR3 length: 15 amino acids. Written as DNA, the CDR3 is TGTGCCAGCAGCCCCCGGGACTATCCCCTAGAGACCCAGTACTTC. It translates to CASSPRDYPLETQYF.

The CDR3 DNA follows: TGTGCCAGCTCAGACAGGGGGGGCCCAAACACCGGGGAGCTGTTTTTT. Translation: CASSDRGGPNTGELFF. V and J are TRBV7-9 and TRBJ2-2, with 9 positions matching TRBD1. V shed 8 bases and J 2 bases; nucleotides not matched to a gene: 9. The CDR3 is 16 residues long. The germline V gene has CDR1 SEHNR and CDR2 FQNEAQ (reference sequence).

The chain uses TRBV18 and TRBJ2-5; no firm D call. The CDR3 has 11 residues. V dropped 5 bases and J dropped 3 bases, with 4 bases sitting between them. Germline CDR1 reads KGHSH; CDR2 reads LQKENI. The chain's CDR3 is CASSTKETQYF. CDR3 nucleotide sequence: TGTGCCAGCTCAACGAAAGAGACCCAGTACTTC. Full variable domain (missing parts from reference TRBV18 and TRBJ2-5): NAGVMQNPRHLVRRRGQEARLRCSPMKGHSHVYWYRQLPEEGLKFMVYLQKENIIDESGMPKERFSAEFPKEGPSILRIQQVVRGDSAAYFCASSTKETQYFGPGTRLLVL.

The CDR3 sequence is CASGPEGTNSPLHF. DNA for the CDR3: TGTGCTAGTGGTCCAGAGGGGACAAATTCACCCCTCCACTTT. The rearrangement links TRBV12-5 to TRBJ1-6; weak D call: TRBD1 (6 bases). Looked up from germline, CDR1 is LGHNT and CDR2 is FRNRAP. This CDR3 spans 14 amino acids. Trimming removed 5 bases at V and 7 bases at J, with 12 bases between.

V gene TRBV5-4 combines with J gene TRBJ2-1, with D possibly matching TRBD2 (6 bases). This CDR3 is 16 amino acids long. The V gene lost 4 bases and the J gene lost 4 bases, with 18 bases spanning the gap. The germline V gene encodes CDR1 SGHNT and CDR2 YYREEE (reference sequence). CDR3 in amino acids: CASSGPTRGGYNEQFF. The CDR3 coding sequence is TGTGCCAGCAGCGGGCCTACGCGGGGCGGGTACAATGAGCAGTTCTTC.

The chain couples TRBV9 to TRBJ2-5; 8 nucleotides align to TRBD1. J lost 4 bases, V lost 4 bases, and 9 bases had no gene match. In germline, CDR1 is SGDLS, CDR2 YYNGEE. The CDR3 is made up of 15 amino acids. In DNA, the CDR3 is TGTGCCAGCAGCATCAGACAGGGGCGCGGAGAGACCCAGTACTTC. Residues: CASSIRQGRGETQYF.

A single count supports this clone. The chain has TRBV7-2 and TRBJ1-1; D gene uncertain. The CDR3 loop spans 14 amino acids. Germline CDR1 and CDR2: SGHTA and FQGNSA. V lost 0 bases to trimming and J lost 1 base, with 6 bases between them. In DNA form, the CDR3 reads TGTGCCAGCAGCTTAGCCCCGGAGAACACTGAAGCTTTCTTT. This codes for CASSLAPENTEAFF.

J is TRBJ2-5 and V is TRBV24-1; no reliable D call. CDR3 length equals 14 residues. Germline V lookup: CDR1 KGHDR, CDR2 SFDVKD. Trimming removed 3 bases at V and 2 bases at J, with 9 bases between. CDR3 sequence reads: CATSDPSKQETQYF. In nucleotides, the CDR3 is TGTGCCACCAGTGATCCGAGTAAACAAGAGACCCAGTACTTC.

The rearrangement links TRBV6-6 to TRBJ2-3; D possibly corresponds to TRBD1 (5 bases). Per germline, CDR1 MNHNY and CDR2 SVGAGI (reference sequence). Trimming stripped 2 bases from V and 3 bases from J, with 6 bases between. This CDR3 is 13 amino acids long. CDR3 in DNA: TGTGCCAGCAGTTACCCAGGGACAGATACGCAGTATTTT. It codes for CASSYPGTDTQYF.